The subject of this entry is one T cell receptor (beta chain). This sample was taken from a study of shared clonotypes between healthy human individuals. Method: immunoSEQ multiplex PCR; TCRdb's copy keeps in-frame clones and lacks some. The sample has about 700,000 clones, roughly 70% seen once. J was trimmed by 2 bases and V by 2 bases; bases with no gene match: 5. The CDR3 has 15 residues. Per the germline V gene, CDR1 is MNHNS and CDR2 is SASEGT. The receptor was isolated from a woman in her thirties in good health. Specimen: memory CD4+ T cells sorted from blood. Sample subset: CD45RA-negative fraction. The chain links TRBV6-1 to TRBJ1-2; 7 bases are a match to TRBD1. The CDR3 nucleotides are TGTGCCAGCAGTGAACTCGGACAGGACAACTATGGCTACACCTTC. It encodes CASSELGQDNYGYTF.